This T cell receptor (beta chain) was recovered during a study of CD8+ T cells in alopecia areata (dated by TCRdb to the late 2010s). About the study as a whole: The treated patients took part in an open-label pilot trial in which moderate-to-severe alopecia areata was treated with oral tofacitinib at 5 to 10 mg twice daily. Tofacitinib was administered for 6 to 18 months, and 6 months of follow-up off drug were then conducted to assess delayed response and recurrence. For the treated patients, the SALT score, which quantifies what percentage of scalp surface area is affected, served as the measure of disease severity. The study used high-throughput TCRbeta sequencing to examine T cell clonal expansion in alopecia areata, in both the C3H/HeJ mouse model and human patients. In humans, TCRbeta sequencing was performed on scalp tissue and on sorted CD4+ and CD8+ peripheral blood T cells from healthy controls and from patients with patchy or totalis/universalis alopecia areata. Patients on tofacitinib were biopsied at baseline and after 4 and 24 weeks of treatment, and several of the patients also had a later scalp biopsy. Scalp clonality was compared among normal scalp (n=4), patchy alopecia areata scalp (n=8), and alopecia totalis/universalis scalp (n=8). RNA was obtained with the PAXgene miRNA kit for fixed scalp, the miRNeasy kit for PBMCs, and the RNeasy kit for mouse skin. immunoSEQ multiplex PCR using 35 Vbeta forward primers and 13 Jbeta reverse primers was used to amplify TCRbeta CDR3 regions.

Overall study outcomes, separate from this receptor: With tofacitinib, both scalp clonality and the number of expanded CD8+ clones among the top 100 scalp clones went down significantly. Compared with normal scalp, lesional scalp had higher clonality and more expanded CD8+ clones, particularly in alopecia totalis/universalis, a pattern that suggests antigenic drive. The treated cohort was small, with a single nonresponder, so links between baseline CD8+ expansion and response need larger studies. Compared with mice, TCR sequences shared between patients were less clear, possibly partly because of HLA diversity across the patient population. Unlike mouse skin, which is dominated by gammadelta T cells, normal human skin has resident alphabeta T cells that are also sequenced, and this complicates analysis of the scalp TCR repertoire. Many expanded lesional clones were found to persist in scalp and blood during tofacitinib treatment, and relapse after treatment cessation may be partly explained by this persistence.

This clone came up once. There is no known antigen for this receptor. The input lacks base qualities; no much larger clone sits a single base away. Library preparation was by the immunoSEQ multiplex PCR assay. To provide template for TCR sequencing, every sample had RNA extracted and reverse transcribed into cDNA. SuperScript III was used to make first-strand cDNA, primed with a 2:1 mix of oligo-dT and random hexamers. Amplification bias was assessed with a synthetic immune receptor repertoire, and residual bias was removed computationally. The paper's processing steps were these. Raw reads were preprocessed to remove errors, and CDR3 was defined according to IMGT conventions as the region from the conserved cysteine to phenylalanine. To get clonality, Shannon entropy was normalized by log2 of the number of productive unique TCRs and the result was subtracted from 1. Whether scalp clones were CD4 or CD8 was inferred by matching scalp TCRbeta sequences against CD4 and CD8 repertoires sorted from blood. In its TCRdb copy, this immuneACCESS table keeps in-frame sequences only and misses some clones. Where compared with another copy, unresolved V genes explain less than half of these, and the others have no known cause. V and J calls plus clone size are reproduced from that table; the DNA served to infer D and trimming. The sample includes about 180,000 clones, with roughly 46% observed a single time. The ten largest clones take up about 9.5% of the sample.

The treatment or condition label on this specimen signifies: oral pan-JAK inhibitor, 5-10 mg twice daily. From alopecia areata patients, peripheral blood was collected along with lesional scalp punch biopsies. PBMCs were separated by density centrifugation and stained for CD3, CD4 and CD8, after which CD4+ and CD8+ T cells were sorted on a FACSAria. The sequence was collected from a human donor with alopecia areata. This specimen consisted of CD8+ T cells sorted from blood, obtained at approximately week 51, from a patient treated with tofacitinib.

The DNA is TGTGCCAGCAGCTTAGTAGCAGGGGAGGACACTGAAGCTTTCTTT. Translated, it reads CASSLVAGEDTEAFF. The sequence joins TRBV11-2 to TRBJ1-1, with TRBD1 tentatively as D gene (6 bases match). CDR1 and CDR2, per the germline V gene, are SGHAT and FQNNGV. V was cut back by 1 base and J by 3 bases, leaving a gap of 12 bases between them. CDR3 length: 15 amino acids, cysteine to phenylalanine. Here the CDR3 DNA is all that survives: 45 bases in frame from base 1.